This is a list of T cell receptor beta chains from one sample in a study of OX40 agonist ivuxolimab in advanced cancers. The method was immunoSEQ multiplex PCR; TCRdb's version includes in-frame clones alone and lacks a portion of them. The sample carries 100,000 to 150,000 clones, 80% to 95% recorded once. The input for sequencing was CD4+ or CD8+ T cells sorted from blood, taken in a trial of the OX40 agonist ivuxolimab. These receptors originate from an adult with an advanced solid tumor such as melanoma, head and neck, liver or kidney cancer. Both conserved end residues are part of each CDR3. The D gene is left open where the match is weak. Only some rows state a clone size, as once, few, many or a class for expanded clones.

v_gene	abundance	j_gene	d_gene	CDR3nt	CDR3aa
TRBV2	-	TRBJ2-1	TRBD1	TGTGCCAGCAGAGTTATGACAGGGGGGGGAGAGCAGTTCTTC	CASRVMTGGGEQFF
TRBV5-1	-	TRBJ2-2	-	TGCGCCAGCAGCTCAAACGGTCATTTCACCGGGGAGCTGTTTTTT	CASSSNGHFTGELFF
TRBV4-2	-	TRBJ1-4	TRBD1	TGTGCCAGCAGCCAAGACCCCGGACAGGGTAATGAAAAACTGTTTTTT	CASSQDPGQGNEKLFF
TRBV19	-	TRBJ1-5	-	TGTGCCACTAGGGACGGCCCCTCTATTCCCCAGCATTTT	CATRDGPSIPQHF
TRBV27	-	TRBJ1-2	TRBD1	TGTGCCAGCAGTCCGGGACAGGCCTTTACCTATGGCTACACCTTC	CASSPGQAFTYGYTF
TRBV5-6	-	TRBJ2-2	TRBD1	TGTGCCAGCAGCCTTGTGTTCAGTGGGACAGGGTACACCGGGGAGCTGTTTTTT	CASSLVFSGTGYTGELFF
TRBV5-4	-	TRBJ2-7	-	TGTGCCAGCAGCGGCGCGGGATACGAGCAGTACTTC	CASSGAGYEQYF
TRBV11-3	-	TRBJ2-7	-	TGTGCCAGCGCGCGGTCCTACGAGCAGTACTTC	CASARSYEQYF
TRBV7-8	-	TRBJ2-1	TRBD1	TGTGCCAGCAGCCGGGACAGGGATCACAATGAGCAGTTCTTC	CASSRDRDHNEQFF
TRBV27	-	TRBJ1-1	-	TGTGCCAGCGTGGGGGGGCGGGGCTTAGGCACTGAAGCTTTCTTT	CASVGGRGLGTEAFF
TRBV7-3	few	TRBJ2-1	-	TGTGCCAGCAGCTCAACAGGGAACAATGAGCAGTTCTTC	CASSSTGNNEQFF
TRBV5-1	-	TRBJ1-1	TRBD1	TGCGCCAGCAGCACCGGGACAGGGAGAACTGAAGCTTTCTTT	CASSTGTGRTEAFF
TRBV15	-	TRBJ2-7	-	TGTGCCACCAGCAGAGAGGCGGGTTCGGTCTACGAGCAGTACTTC	CATSREAGSVYEQYF
TRBV5-8	-	TRBJ1-1	TRBD1	TGTGCCAGCAGCTGGGGACAGGGGGCTTTGGCTGAAGCTTTCTTT	CASSWGQGALAEAFF
TRBV7-6	-	TRBJ1-3	-	TGTGCCAGCAGCCACGCCAGGCTGGGGGGAAACACCATATATTTT	CASSHARLGGNTIYF
TRBV6-5	-	TRBJ2-2	-	TGTGCCAGCAGTGGGGGATCGAACACCGGGGAGCTGTTTTTT	CASSGGSNTGELFF
TRBV11-1	once	TRBJ1-4	-	TGTGCCAGCAGCAGCAAAGGCGCCATAGATGAAAAACTGTTTTTT	CASSSKGAIDEKLFF
TRBV18	-	TRBJ2-5	-	TGTGCCAGCTCACCAAGAGCGGAACAAGAGACCCAGTACTTC	CASSPRAEQETQYF
TRBV28	-	TRBJ1-2	-	TGTGCCAGCAGTTCGACCCGGCCCGCTATGGGTGGCTACACCTTC	CASSSTRPAMGGYTF
TRBV2	-	TRBJ2-3	-	TGTGCCAGCAGTGTCAGGCCAGATACGCAGTATTTT	CASSVRPDTQYF
TRBV29-1	few	TRBJ2-1	TRBD2	TGCAGCGTTGAACGGGGGGGCTACAATGAGCAGTTCTTC	CSVERGGYNEQFF
TRBV18	-	TRBJ1-2	TRBD1	TGTGCCAGCTCACCAGGGTTCGGACAGGCGCCCTATGGCTACACCTTC	CASSPGFGQAPYGYTF
TRBV19	-	TRBJ1-3	-	TGTGCCAGTAGTATAAGGTCTGTCTCTGGAAACACCATATATTTT	CASSIRSVSGNTIYF
TRBV5-1	-	TRBJ2-7	-	TGCGCCAGCAGCTGGGGAGACCCAGGGTCTCTCTCCTACGAGCAGTACTTC	CASSWGDPGSLSYEQYF
TRBV14	-	TRBJ2-2	-	TGTGCCAGCAGCCAAGCTCCGGGAGCGCTGGGACAAAGGACCGGGGAGCTGTTTTTT	CASSQAPGALGQRTGELFF
TRBV5-1	-	TRBJ2-1	-	TGCGCCAGCAGCTTGTCGGTCAGTTACAATGAGCAGTTCTTC	CASSLSVSYNEQFF
TRBV6-6	-	TRBJ1-1	-	TGTGCCAGCAGCGCACAGGGTGCTCGACCTGAAGCTTTCTTT	CASSAQGARPEAFF